This T cell receptor beta chain was recorded in a study of human T cells and chemical hapten exposure. Turning to the study itself: Per-sample TCR yields varied mainly from small pooled library volume differences.

This clonotype has a count of ten or more. Its matching antigen is unknown. The CDR3 spans 19 residues. Looked up from germline, CDR1 is KGHSH and CDR2 is LQKENI. Trimming removed 2 bases from V and 5 bases from J, with 25 bases in between. The library gave individual cDNA molecules unique molecular identifiers. TCRdb reprocessed the RACE reads via MiXCR and lists one record per CDR3 protein. The data show fewer than 150,000 distinct CDR3 sequences, with about 10% seen just once and 1.3% to 1.5% held by the top ten. Study-level points and caveats: PT1 expanded TCR numbers rose with patch test score. Donors' alopecia may make their immune response differ from healthy people's.

Stated time point: patch test 2, 6 weeks after DPC sensitization. As to treatment: therapeutic diphenylcyclopropenone sensitization with weekly scalp DPC. This clonotype originated in a woman in her 50s with alopecia areata. Some clones in this sample may be carry-over from other donors' samples. Sequenced here: whole blood, sampled in connection with sensitization to the hapten diphenylcyclopropenone (DPC). The chain carries TRBV18 and TRBJ2-1; tentatively, D is TRBD2 (6 bases). The CDR3 region has the DNA TGTGCCAGCTCACCAACTTCTGGGAGGAAGGGGACTCTACACAATGAGCAGTTCTTC. Translation gives CASSPTSGRKGTLHNEQFF.